This TCR beta chain was found in a study of beta chain features in type 1 diabetes. Study findings and constraints: Patients with Type 1 diabetes showed moderately but significantly shorter TCRB CDR3s in all four CD4+ subsets. The study found fewer insertions and more deletions at VDJ junctions in type 1 diabetes patients.

Isolated RNA was reverse transcribed in full, so expressed TCRB transcripts were sequenced. Some clones are missing from TCRdb's copy, which holds only in-frame ones; the method was immunoSEQ multiplex PCR. The sample yields around 400,000 clones, about 15% seen once. This clone has only a few counts. Antigen: not known. Trimming cost V 3 bases and J 6 bases; bases outside gene matches: 10. The CDR3 is made up of 17 amino acids. Germline V gene lookup returns CDR1 SGHVS and CDR2 FQNEAQ. This clonotype originated in a woman aged 18-30 years in good health. Sequencing input: naive CD4+ T cells from blood. This chain connects TRBV7-8 to TRBJ2-6; 8 nucleotides align to TRBD1. The CDR3 region has the DNA TGTGCCAGCAGCTTTATACGGACAGGGCAAAAGGCCAACGTCCTGACTTTC. Its protein is CASSFIRTGQKANVLTF.